A single sample gave rise to the 31 T cell receptor beta chains below, sequenced in a study of blood T cell repertoires in COVID-19. Clones were read by immunoSEQ multiplex PCR, and TCRdb kept only the in-frame ones, dropping some. The sample has about 270,000 clones, 88% seen once. The specimen was PBMCs or T cells enriched from blood (not recorded which). These TCRs come from a woman aged 40 to 50 with acute COVID-19.

The V and J genes are TRBV27 and TRBJ2-1; tentatively, D is TRBD2 (6 bases). This CDR3 is built from 14 residues. Trimming shortened V by 5 bases and J by 2 bases, and 10 bases separated the two germline ends. CDR1 is MNHEY, CDR2 SMNVEV, per germline (reference sequence). This CDR3 reads CASSGGGTYNEQFF. DNA for the CDR3: TGTGCCAGCAGTGGGGGAGGAACCTACAATGAGCAGTTCTTC.

The chain recombines TRBV28 with TRBJ2-1; 12 bases are a match to TRBD2. The CDR3 contains 16 residues. The ends lost 6 bases at V and 4 bases at J; junction bases unmatched: 7. The germline CDR1 and CDR2 sequences are MDHEN and SYDVKM. The CDR3, as DNA: TGTGCCAGCAGGCGACTAGCGGGAGTTTTTTACAATGAGCAGTTCTTC. Its translation is CASRRLAGVFYNEQFF.

In this sample, this clone turned up once. V and J are TRBV5-1 and TRBJ1-5; possibly TRBD1 for D (6 bases). Germline V gives CDR1 SGHRS, CDR2 YFSETQ. Trimming pared 5 bases from V and 3 bases from J, leaving 15 bases between. The CDR3 loop spans 15 amino acids. The CDR3 DNA sequence: TGCGCCAGCAGTCCTACCGGGACAATCAATCAGCCCCAGCATTTT. Translating it yields CASSPTGTINQPQHF.

The rearrangement uses TRBV28 and TRBJ1-2; possible D gene TRBD1, 6 bases. Germline-derived CDR1 and CDR2 are MDHEN and SYDVKM. The CDR3 totals 15 residues. Trimming left V 3 bases short and J 2 bases short, with 13 bases between. CDR3 protein: CASSFGWTENYGYTF. Here the CDR3 DNA reads TGTGCCAGCAGTTTTGGGTGGACAGAAAACTATGGCTACACCTTC.

J is TRBJ2-1 and V is TRBV14; 7 nucleotides line up with TRBD2. CDR3 length: 12 residues. Losses at the gene ends were 4 bases for V and 14 bases for J; bases not matched to a gene: 8. Per the germline V gene, CDR1 is SGHDN and CDR2 is FVKESK. The CDR3 loop reads CASSPGTTGKFF. DNA for the CDR3: TGTGCCAGCAGCCCCGGGACTACGGGAAAGTTCTTC.

The V and J genes are TRBV6-5 and TRBJ2-2; possibly TRBD1 for D (6 bases). The CDR3 contains 14 residues. With 6 bases removed from V and 4 bases from J, the gap between germline ends came to 12 bases. Germline values: CDR1 MNHEY, CDR2 SVGAGI. CDR3 sequence: CASRTGLSTGELFF. For the CDR3, the DNA is TGTGCCAGCAGGACAGGTTTAAGCACCGGGGAGCTGTTTTTT.

J is TRBJ2-2 and V is TRBV19; 8 nucleotides line up with TRBD2. Germline V CDR1 and CDR2: LNHDA, SQIVND (reference sequence). After removal of 4 bases from V and 3 bases from J, the junction contained 10 bases not matched to a gene. This CDR3 is 17 amino acids long. CDR3 DNA sequence: TGTGCCAGTAGTACCGGACCGACTAGCGCCCACACCGGGGAGCTGTTTTTT. Amino acid sequence: CASSTGPTSAHTGELFF.

This chain links TRBV6-5 with TRBJ2-3; D is possibly TRBD1 (6 bases). The CDR3 runs 14 residues. Trimming removed 8 bases from V and 2 bases from J, with 14 bases in between. Germline CDR1 MNHEY, CDR2 SVGAGI. CDR3 sequence reads: CASCDAGVTDTQYF. CDR3 DNA: TGTGCCAGCTGCGACGCAGGGGTCACAGATACGCAGTATTTT.

The chain uses TRBV28 and TRBJ2-6, with 7 nucleotides matching TRBD2. V lost 3 bases and J lost 1; bases outside the gene matches: 6. Germline values: CDR1 MDHEN, CDR2 SYDVKM. The CDR3 totals 17 residues. The CDR3 loop reads CASSFLREASGANVLTF. Written as DNA, the CDR3 is TGTGCCAGCAGTTTTCTCCGGGAGGCTTCTGGGGCCAACGTCCTGACTTTC.

The gene calls are TRBV18 and TRBJ1-1; D not resolved. Trimming removed 4 bases from V and 2 bases from J, with 20 bases in between. CDR3 length: 17 residues. Germline V gene sequence: CDR1 KGHSH, CDR2 LQKENI. The CDR3 here is CASSLNSGSFPNTEAFF. CDR3 nucleotide sequence: TGTGCCAGCTCACTCAACTCCGGGTCCTTTCCTAACACTGAAGCTTTCTTT.

The rearrangement links TRBV29-1 to TRBJ2-1, with 13 bases that match TRBD2. Germline loops: CDR1 SQVTM, CDR2 ANQGSEA. V shed 6 bases, J shed 0 bases, and the junction held 8 bases outside the gene matches. CDR3 length: 17 amino acids. In nucleotides, the CDR3 is TGCAGCGTCAAGGGACTAGCGGGGTGGAGCTCCTACAATGAGCAGTTCTTC. Amino acids: CSVKGLAGWSSYNEQFF.

The chain recombines TRBV6-2 or TRBV6-3 with TRBJ1-4, with D uncertain. The CDR3 consists of 13 residues. Germline CDR1 MNHEY, CDR2 SVGEGT. V was pared by 4 bases and J by 8 bases, with 11 bases between. The CDR3 loop reads CASSFAVGEKLFF. In DNA, the CDR3 is TGTGCCAGCAGTTTTGCGGTCGGGGAAAAACTGTTTTTT.

The J gene is TRBJ1-2, the V gene TRBV5-1, with 10 nucleotides matching TRBD1. The CDR3 runs to 19 residues. The V gene end was trimmed by 2 bases and the J gene end by 3 bases; junction bases not matched to a gene: 16. CDR1 and CDR2 from the germline V gene are SGHRS and YFSETQ. In nucleotides, the CDR3 is TGCGCCAGCAGCTTTAGTGGCGACTCCAGGGACAGGGGAGACTATGGCTACACCTTC. It specifies CASSFSGDSRDRGDYGYTF. The full variable domain, with the rest looked up from reference TRBV5-1 and TRBJ1-2, is KAGVTQTPRYLIKTRGQQVTLSCSPISGHRSVSWYQQTPGQGLQFLFEYFSETQRNKGNFPGRFSGRQFSNSRSEMNVSTLELGDSALYLCASSFSGDSRDRGDYGYTFGSGTRLTVV.

The chain employs TRBV6-1 and TRBJ1-5; D not certain. Germline V gives CDR1 MNHNS, CDR2 SASEGT. The CDR3 runs 13 residues. V was clipped by 2 bases and J by 4 bases, with 6 bases between them. This CDR3 reads CASSEQFNQPQHF. The CDR3 region has the DNA TGTGCCAGCAGTGAACAGTTTAATCAGCCCCAGCATTTT.

The chain uses TRBV24-1 and TRBJ2-2; 7 positions agree with TRBD2. Germline CDR1 and CDR2: KGHDR and SFDVKD. V was clipped by 2 bases and J by 0 bases; unmatched bases: 2. CDR3 size: 16 residues. In DNA form, the CDR3 reads TGTGCCACCAGTGATTGGGCGGGGGCGAACACCGGGGAGCTGTTTTTT. Translation: CATSDWAGANTGELFF.

The V and J genes are TRBV5-4 and TRBJ2-7, with 8 bases identical to TRBD2. The junction had 9 bases not matched to a gene; V was cut back by 2 bases and J by 5 bases. This CDR3 comprises 15 residues. CDR1 SGHNT and CDR2 YYREEE come from the germline V gene (reference sequence). The CDR3: CASSFQERELDEQYV. In DNA, the CDR3 is TGTGCCAGCAGCTTTCAGGAGCGGGAGTTGGACGAGCAGTACGTC.

The V and J genes are TRBV24-1 and TRBJ2-2; TRBD2 aligns across 11 bases. From germline, CDR1 is KGHDR and CDR2 SFDVKD. CDR3 length: 19 residues. Germline trimming cut 0 bases from V and 4 bases from J; bases unmatched to any gene: 9. DNA for the CDR3: TGTGCCACCAGTGATTTGCCTAGCGGGAGGCCCCCGGGCACCGGGGAGCTGTTTTTT. Translating gives CATSDLPSGRPPGTGELFF.

The chain has TRBV5-1 and TRBJ2-7; D remains ambiguous. This CDR3 has 11 amino acids. Germline values: CDR1 SGHRS, CDR2 YFSETQ. Trimming stripped 4 bases from V and 5 bases from J, with 7 bases between. The DNA for the CDR3 is TGCGCCAGCAGCCTCCTTAACGAGCAGTACTTC. Amino acids: CASSLLNEQYF.

This chain uses TRBV6-5 with TRBJ2-1; a weak D match, TRBD1 (7 bases). This CDR3 has 13 amino acids. Germline V gene data show CDR1 as MNHEY and CDR2 as SVGAGI. V was pared by 0 bases and J by 15 bases, with 15 bases between. As DNA, the CDR3 is TGTGCCAGCAGTTACTCGGAGGGGGCTTTCTGGTTCTTC. This codes for CASSYSEGAFWFF.

The gene calls are TRBV25-1 and TRBJ1-5; a weak D match, TRBD1 (6 bases). The V gene's germline CDR1 is MGHDK and CDR2 SYGVNS. The germline V and J ends were trimmed by 2 bases and 7 bases, with 15 bases remaining between them. CDR3 length: 15 amino acids. The CDR3 is CASSERTAVGQPQHF. The CDR3 DNA is TGTGCCAGCAGTGAAAGGACAGCCGTGGGGCAGCCCCAGCATTTT.

The chain couples TRBV28 to TRBJ2-2; a possible D gene is TRBD1 (5 bases). The V end lost 1 base, the J end lost 4 bases, and 10 bases lay between the germline ends. The CDR3 sequence is 15 residues long. Per the germline V gene, CDR1 is MDHEN and CDR2 is SYDVKM. CDR3 in amino acids: CASSLSGFGTGELFF. The DNA for the CDR3 is TGTGCCAGCAGTTTATCAGGGTTCGGCACCGGGGAGCTGTTTTTT. Together with reference TRBV28 and TRBJ2-2, the CDR3 gives the full variable domain: DVKVTQSSRYLVKRTGEKVFLECVQDMDHENMFWYRQDPGLGLRLIYFSYDVKMKEKGDIPEGYSVSREKKERFSLILESASTNQTSMYLCASSLSGFGTGELFFGEGSRLTVL.

The chain combines TRBV18 with TRBJ2-5, with D possibly matching TRBD1 (6 bases). Germline loops: CDR1 KGHSH, CDR2 LQKENI. CDR3 length: 14 amino acids. The V and J ends lost 3 bases and 0 bases respectively, with 8 bases between them. The CDR3 coding sequence is TGTGCCAGCTCACCGGGGACAAACCAAGAGACCCAGTACTTC. Protein: CASSPGTNQETQYF.

This chain uses TRBV4-3 with TRBJ1-1, with 8 bases aligning to TRBD1. CDR1 LGHNA and CDR2 YSLEER come from the germline V gene. The CDR3 covers 19 residues. V shed 0 bases and J 0 bases; nucleotides not matched to a gene: 12. The CDR3, as DNA: TGCGCCAGCAGCCAAGATGCGCAGGGGGCTGGAATTGTGAACACTGAAGCTTTCTTT. Translation: CASSQDAQGAGIVNTEAFF.

The J gene is TRBJ2-1, the V gene TRBV12-3 or TRBV12-4; possible D gene TRBD2, 6 bases. This CDR3 region has 13 residues. Trimming stripped 5 bases from V and 5 bases from J, with 10 bases between. CDR3 nucleotide sequence: TGTGCCAGCAGTCTGGGACTCCACAATGAGCAGTTCTTC. This gives the protein CASSLGLHNEQFF.

V gene TRBV28 combines with J gene TRBJ1-2; no firm D call. The CDR3 extends over 15 amino acids. CDR1 and CDR2 (germline): MDHEN, SYDVKM. V gave up 2 bases and J gave up 4 bases, with 14 bases separating them. The CDR3 DNA sequence: TGTGCCAGCAGTTTAGGCCCCCTGGCCGCCTATGGCTACACCTTC. This encodes CASSLGPLAAYGYTF.

The chain combines TRBV5-4 with TRBJ2-7, with 9 bases matching TRBD1. The CDR3 consists of 16 residues. Per the germline V gene, CDR1 is SGHNT and CDR2 is YYREEE (reference sequence). Germline trimming cut 4 bases from V and 0 bases from J; bases unmatched to any gene: 8. The CDR3 DNA reads TGTGCCAGCAGCCTGGGGACAGGGCTTCGCTCCTACGAGCAGTACGTC. Its protein is CASSLGTGLRSYEQYV.

The rearrangement uses TRBV6-4 and TRBJ2-3; D is uncertain. The CDR3 has 15 residues. Germline values: CDR1 MRHNA, CDR2 SNTAGT. V was cut by 0 bases and J by 7 bases, with 14 bases left in between. The CDR3 sequence is CASSDSATYPNTQYF. DNA for the CDR3: TGTGCCAGCAGTGACTCGGCGACATACCCTAATACGCAGTATTTT.

The genes are TRBV5-1 and TRBJ1-6, with D perhaps matching TRBD1 (5 bases). Between the trimmed V and J ends, which lost 4 bases and 7 bases, there was a span of 18 bases. CDR3 length: 16 amino acids. Looked up from germline, CDR1 is SGHRS and CDR2 is YFSETQ. The CDR3 DNA sequence: TGCGCCAGCAGCCCGGGGACTCCCAATGAGAATTCACCCCTCCACTTT. Translation gives CASSPGTPNENSPLHF.

In this sample, this clone turned up once. J is TRBJ2-5 and V is TRBV16; D possibly corresponds to TRBD2 (5 bases). V dropped 4 bases and J dropped 5 bases, with 5 bases sitting between them. The CDR3 is made up of 11 amino acids. Germline lookup yields CDR1 KGHSY and CDR2 FQNENV. The CDR3 here is CASSRGETQYF. CDR3 sequence (DNA): TGTGCCAGCAGCCGAGGGGAGACCCAGTACTTC.

This clone has a single count. The CDR3: CASSPRSGSTTNEKLFF. CDR3 nucleotide sequence: TGTGCCAGCTCACCCCGGTCAGGGTCTACAACTAATGAAAAACTGTTTTTT. The chain has TRBV18 and TRBJ1-4; a weak D match, TRBD1 (5 bases). The V end was cut by 3 bases, the J end by 0 bases, with 14 bases between. Germline-derived CDR1 and CDR2 are KGHSH and LQKENI. The CDR3 length is 17 residues.

The chain couples TRBV6-1 to TRBJ1-2; D not resolved. The V gene lost 2 bases and the J gene lost 3 bases, with 4 bases spanning the gap. Germline loops: CDR1 MNHNS, CDR2 SASEGT. The CDR3 runs to 12 residues. CDR3 sequence reads: CASSEIDYGYTF. The CDR3 DNA reads as TGTGCCAGCAGTGAAATCGACTATGGCTACACCTTC.